This paragraph covers one TCR beta chain sequence. Its specificity is unknown. Compared with germline, one end of the junction differs, possibly owing to a read error. RNA extraction gave at least 5.5 micrograms of total RNA per sample. Primed by a sample-barcoded 5' primer and a J-beta primer mix, a second PCR proceeded for about 6 to 11 cycles. Each CDR3 protein gets one entry after TCRdb re-called the 5' RACE reads with MiXCR. The table shows roughly 730,000 distinct CDR3 sequences, with approximately 60% occurring only once. This entry is derived from a study of blood T cells in healthy people across ages. The CDR3 has 16 residues. CDR1 and CDR2 from the germline V gene are SGHRS and YFSETQ. Findings of the study overall: Compared with aged donors, long-lived donors showed fewer expanded clones, suggesting selection. A roughly linear fall in TCR beta diversity per million T cells was seen with increasing age. The percentage of naive T cells correlated strongly with TCR beta diversity.

The sample taken for sequencing was blood. This clonotype originated in a man aged 35-49 years in good health. This chain joins TRBV5-1 and TRBJ2-1; D call uncertain. CDR3 residues: CASSFRVGVLGNDQFF. CDR3 coding DNA: TGCGCCAGCAGCTTTAGGGTTGGCGTTTTGGGCAATGATCAGTTCTTC.